Shown below are 23 T cell receptor beta chains from a single sample sequenced in a study of T cells in Graves' hyperthyroidism and ophthalmopathy. The source material, RNA transcripts, was used to amplify TCR beta CDR3 regions. First-round RT-PCR targeting the TCR CDR3 was performed with the HTBI primer set. Using its own MiXCR run on the multiplex PCR reads, TCRdb lists one record per CDR3 protein. The sample includes some 50,000 distinct CDR3 sequences, less than 50% of them seen just once. The sample consisted of blood. The receptors shown here come from a woman between 50 and 59 years old with Graves' ophthalmopathy.

This clonotype was detected ten times or more. The chain combines TRBV10-3 with TRBJ2-2; D might be TRBD1 (6 bases). The germline gives CDR1 ENHRY, CDR2 SYGVKD. V lost 1 base, J lost 5 bases, and 11 bases lay in between. The CDR3 runs 15 residues. This CDR3 is CAISEFFTGTGELFF. CDR3 bases: TGTGCCATCAGTGAGTTCTTTACAGGGACCGGGGAGCTGTTTTTT.

The genes are TRBV27 and TRBJ2-1, with 7 bases aligning to TRBD1. The V gene's germline CDR1 is MNHEY and CDR2 SMNVEV (reference sequence). The CDR3 covers 15 residues. The junction had 8 bases not matched to a gene; V was cut back by 7 bases and J by 2 bases. CDR3 residues: CASTTYRGAYNEQFF. The CDR3 nucleotides are TGTGCCAGCACTACGTACAGGGGCGCCTACAATGAGCAGTTCTTC.

This clonotype was counted at least ten times. The chain employs TRBV3-1 and TRBJ1-6, with TRBD1 matching 7 bases. Germline-derived CDR1 and CDR2 are LGHDT and YNNKEL (reference sequence). This CDR3 has 14 residues. The ends lost 3 bases at V and 7 bases at J; junction bases unmatched: 3. The CDR3 DNA sequence: TGTGCCAGCAGCCAGACAGGGCAGAATTCACCCCTCCACTTT. Amino acid sequence: CASSQTGQNSPLHF.

The chain joins TRBV2 to TRBJ1-5; unclear D gene. The CDR3 runs 14 residues. Between the trimmed V and J ends, which lost 8 bases and 5 bases, there was a span of 16 bases. Germline assignment: CDR1 SNHLY and CDR2 FYNNEI. The CDR3 DNA is TGTGCCAGCTCCAAAGGGTCCGGGGATCAGCCCCAGCATTTT. Translating gives CASSKGSGDQPQHF.

The chain joins TRBV5-6 to TRBJ2-7; 9 bases fit TRBD2. The CDR3 contains 15 residues. V was clipped by 4 bases and J by 0 bases; unmatched bases: 5. Per germline, CDR1 SGHDT and CDR2 YYEEEE. The DNA for the CDR3 is TGTGCCAGCAGCCGGGCTAGCGGGATCTCCTACGAGCAGTACTTC. Translation: CASSRASGISYEQYF.

V usage is TRBV7-8 and J usage is TRBJ1-2; D unclear. The germline V and J ends were trimmed by 5 bases and 4 bases, with 14 bases remaining between them. CDR1 and CDR2 from the germline V gene are SGHVS and FQNEAQ. The length of the CDR3 is 14 residues. For the CDR3, the DNA is TGTGCCAGCAGCGCCAAGGGAAACTCCTATGGCTACACCTTC. Protein sequence: CASSAKGNSYGYTF.

To note about this clonotype: The CDR3 does not end in the conserved phenylalanine or tryptophan, so this is likely a read error. V is TRBV19 and J is TRBJ1-5; D gene uncertain. CDR3 size: 15 residues. The germline V gene encodes CDR1 LNHDA and CDR2 SQIVND (reference sequence). The CDR3 loop reads CASSTGLRNNQPQHL. The CDR3 region has the DNA TGCGCCAGTAGTACCGGTCTGCGGAACAATCAGCCCCAGCATCTT.

Worth noting for this clonotype: One base away lies a much larger clone, so this may be a sequencing read error. The chain employs TRBV28 and TRBJ2-5; D may be TRBD2 (6 bases). The CDR3 has 14 amino acids. Germline V gene lookup returns CDR1 MDHEN and CDR2 SYDVKM. The V end lost 6 bases, the J end lost 2 bases, and 13 bases lay between the germline ends. CDR3 sequence (DNA): TGTGCCAGCAGGGATGCGGGACGGCAAGAGACCCAGTACTTC. Translated: CASRDAGRQETQYF. Together with reference TRBV28 and TRBJ2-5, the CDR3 gives the full variable domain: DVKVTQSSRYLVKRTGEKVFLECVQDMDHENMFWYRQDPGLGLRLIYFSYDVKMKEKGDIPEGYSVSREKKERFSLILESASTNQTSMYLCASRDAGRQETQYFGPGTRLLVL.

In this sample, this clonotype turned up many times. This sequence joins TRBV6-5 and TRBJ1-1, with a weak D call TRBD1 (6 bases). Trimming removed 0 bases from V and 0 bases from J, with 8 bases in between. Germline lookup yields CDR1 MNHEY and CDR2 SVGAGI. The CDR3 has 15 residues. The CDR3 here is CASSYSGQLNTEAFF. DNA for the CDR3: TGTGCCAGCAGTTACTCTGGACAGTTGAACACTGAAGCTTTCTTT.

The chain has TRBV5-6 and TRBJ2-5; 10 bases match TRBD1. Unmatched junction bases numbered 4, after V lost 4 bases and J lost 7 bases. Germline CDR1 SGHDT, CDR2 YYEEEE. The CDR3 covers 13 residues. CDR3 loop: CASSRTGGGTQYF. The DNA of the CDR3 is TGTGCCAGCAGCCGGACAGGGGGGGGGACCCAGTACTTC.

The chain combines TRBV2 with TRBJ1-2; TRBD1 agrees at 7 bases. The trim removed 5 bases at V and 7 bases at J, leaving 7 bases unmatched. Germline V gene sequence: CDR1 SNHLY, CDR2 FYNNEI. The CDR3 covers 13 residues. CDR3 nucleotides: TGTGCCAGCAGTCCGGGACAGACCGGTGGCTACACCTTC. Translation gives CASSPGQTGGYTF.

This clonotype was recorded at least ten times. The rearrangement joins TRBV11-2 to TRBJ2-5; 9 positions agree with TRBD2. The CDR3 covers 15 residues. With V trimmed by 8 bases and J by 2 bases, 9 bases remained unmatched. The germline V gene has CDR1 SGHAT and CDR2 FQNNGV. CDR3 DNA: TGTGCCAGCCATCGAGGGGCGGGGGGGCAAGAGACCCAGTACTTC. Protein: CASHRGAGGQETQYF.

Comments on this clonotype: A much larger clone lies one base from this, so it may be a read error. V and J are TRBV5-1 and TRBJ2-7, with D maybe TRBD1 (6 bases). Germline values: CDR1 SGHRS, CDR2 YFSETQ. This CDR3 region has 16 residues. CDR3 bases: TGCGCCAGCAGCTACACAGGGACCCGAACCGCCTACGAGCAGCACTTC. Its translation is CASSYTGTRTAYEQHF.

Worth noting for this clonotype: A much bigger clone sits one base away, suggesting this may be a read error. CDR3 sequence (DNA): TGCGCCAGCAGCTTGGCCTTGGGGGGGGGGCAAGAGGCCCAGTACTTC. Its protein is CASSLALGGGQEAQYF. This chain links TRBV5-1 with TRBJ2-5, with D possibly being TRBD2 (7 bases). Germline V CDR1 and CDR2: SGHRS, YFSETQ. The CDR3 length is 16 residues.

This clonotype was counted ten times or more. CDR3 sequence (DNA): TGTGCCAGCCAGGCCGGGGAGCTGTTTTTT. Amino acids: CASQAGELFF. The chain carries TRBV7-9 and TRBJ2-2; D is undetermined. CDR1 SEHNR and CDR2 FQNEAQ come from the germline V gene (reference sequence). CDR3 length: 10 residues. V was pared by 8 bases and J by 6 bases, with 4 bases between.

This clonotype was detected only once. The CDR3 carries no conserved terminal phenylalanine or tryptophan, so it likely arises from a read error. No DNA is shown, since the ends of the CDR3 on it are uncertain; the CDR3 is the one TCRdb lists. The genes are TRBV29-1 and TRBJ2-2; the table's TRBD1 call for D was not verified on the DNA. A total of 15 residues make up the CDR3, ends included. The germline V gene encodes CDR1 SQVTM and CDR2 ANQGSEA. CDR3 amino acids: CSVEDRGTNTGELLL.

V usage is TRBV7-1 and J usage is TRBJ2-7; D is possibly TRBD2 (5 bases). TRBV7-1 is known as an ORF, though its function is uncertain. The CDR3 runs 14 residues. V was clipped by 3 bases and J by 2 bases, with 11 bases between them. The CDR3 nucleotides read TGTGCCAGCAGCTCCACCTACGGGGCCTACGAGCAGTACTTC. This encodes CASSSTYGAYEQYF.

As regards this clonotype: This likely comes from a read error, as the CDR3 has no conserved phenylalanine or tryptophan at its end. The chain is built from TRBV20-1 and TRBJ1-6; D possibly corresponds to TRBD1 (5 bases). V was clipped by 6 bases and J by 10 bases, with 19 bases between them. The CDR3 runs 14 residues. Germline V gives CDR1 DFQATT, CDR2 SNEGSKA (reference sequence). This CDR3 is CSAFPGQGSSPLHL. In nucleotides, the CDR3 is TGCAGTGCCTTTCCCGGGCAGGGATCGTCACCCCTCCACCTT.

This clonotype was counted at least ten times. The rearrangement links TRBV7-9 to TRBJ2-3, with a weak D call TRBD2 (6 bases). The length of the CDR3 is 15 residues. Deletions cut 6 bases from V and 0 bases from J, with 13 bases between. CDR1 SEHNR and CDR2 FQNEAQ come from the germline V gene (reference sequence). The CDR3 nucleotides read TGTGCCAGCAGTCCCCCGGGGGTAAGCACAGATACGCAGTATTTT. This sequence encodes CASSPPGVSTDTQYF.

This clonotype was observed a handful of times. The rearrangement joins TRBV30 to TRBJ2-7, with TRBD2 matching 8 bases. The V segment lost 1 base and the J segment 5 bases; nucleotides outside the gene matches: 4. This CDR3 region has 13 residues. Germline values: CDR1 GTSNPN, CDR2 SVGIG (reference sequence). The CDR3 reads CAWSAGGPNEQYF. The DNA for the CDR3 is TGTGCCTGGAGTGCGGGAGGGCCTAACGAGCAGTACTTC.

V and J are TRBV27 and TRBJ2-7, with 7 bases that match TRBD2. V shed 6 bases and J 7 bases; nucleotides not matched to a gene: 12. There are 14 residues in the CDR3. Germline V gives CDR1 MNHEY, CDR2 SMNVEV (reference sequence). The CDR3 nucleotides read TGTGCCAGCAGGTCGGCGGGAGAGGCAAGGGAGCAGTACTTC. This translates into CASRSAGEAREQYF.

This chain joins TRBV7-6 and TRBJ1-5; a possible D gene is TRBD1 (6 bases). The CDR3 has 15 amino acids. The germline V and J ends were trimmed by 6 bases and 11 bases, with 23 bases remaining between them. CDR1 is SGHVS, CDR2 FNYEAQ, per germline. For the CDR3, the DNA is TGTGCCAGCAGAGACGGACTAGCGGGACAAGAGACCCAGCATTTT. Residues: CASRDGLAGQETQHF.

About this clonotype itself: No DNA is shown, since the ends of the CDR3 on it are uncertain; the CDR3 is the one TCRdb lists. This chain uses TRBV10-3 with TRBJ2-5; the D call in the table, TRBD1, was not verified against the DNA. Germline V gene data show CDR1 as ENHRY and CDR2 as SYGVKD. The CDR3 numbers 17 amino acids, ends counted. Here the CDR3 reads CAICSASQGGGRETQYF.